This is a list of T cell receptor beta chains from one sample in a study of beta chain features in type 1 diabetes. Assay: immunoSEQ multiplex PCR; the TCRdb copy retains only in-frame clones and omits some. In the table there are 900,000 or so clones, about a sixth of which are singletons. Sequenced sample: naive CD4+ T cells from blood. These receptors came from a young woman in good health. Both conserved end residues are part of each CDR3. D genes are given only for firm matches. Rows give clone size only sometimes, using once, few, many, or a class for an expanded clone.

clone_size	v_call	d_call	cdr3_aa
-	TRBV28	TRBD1	CASRVQGSGNTIYF
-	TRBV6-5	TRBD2	CASSYGGTSGQETQYF
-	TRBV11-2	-	CASSYKNEQFF
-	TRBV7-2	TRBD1	CASSLRQGAREQYF
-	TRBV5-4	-	CASRPLAASSYNEQFF
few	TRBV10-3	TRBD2	CAISEFREGRNF
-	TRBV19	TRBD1	CASSVRTGPYNEQFF
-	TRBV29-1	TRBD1	CSVSNYRDRGSYEQFF
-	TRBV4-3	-	CASSQDRHNNEQFF
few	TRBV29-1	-	CSVGQGHSNQPQHF
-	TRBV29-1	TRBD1	CSVEVQGARDTEAFF
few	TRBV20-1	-	CSARDGDEQYF
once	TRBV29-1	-	CSVDEGFNEKLFF
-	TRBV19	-	CASSKDSGYEQYF
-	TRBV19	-	CASSDQAGNPYEQYF
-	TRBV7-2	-	CASSLATTDTQYF
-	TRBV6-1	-	CASSARENQPQHF
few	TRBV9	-	CASSVRPGIEAFF
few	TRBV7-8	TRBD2	CASRVAGAYEQYF
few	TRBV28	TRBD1	CASRTGTVVTEAFF
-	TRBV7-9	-	CASSPERRMGPGAKNIQYF
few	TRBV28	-	CASSLRRYEQYF
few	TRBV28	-	CASSIRWTEAFF
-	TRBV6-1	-	CASRDRTNEKLFF
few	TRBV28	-	CASSLVSQTGNTGELFF
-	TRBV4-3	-	CASSLETGTYGYTF
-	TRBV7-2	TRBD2	CASSLVAGGTDTQYF
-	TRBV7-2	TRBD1	CASSRREAGTGYYGYTF
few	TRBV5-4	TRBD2	CASSLASGTRGNEQFF
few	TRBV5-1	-	CASSAGTVYSYEQYF
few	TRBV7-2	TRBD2	CASSSVQREGNEQFF
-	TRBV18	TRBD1	CASSPGGQDYEKLFF
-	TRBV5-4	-	CASSSENGYTF